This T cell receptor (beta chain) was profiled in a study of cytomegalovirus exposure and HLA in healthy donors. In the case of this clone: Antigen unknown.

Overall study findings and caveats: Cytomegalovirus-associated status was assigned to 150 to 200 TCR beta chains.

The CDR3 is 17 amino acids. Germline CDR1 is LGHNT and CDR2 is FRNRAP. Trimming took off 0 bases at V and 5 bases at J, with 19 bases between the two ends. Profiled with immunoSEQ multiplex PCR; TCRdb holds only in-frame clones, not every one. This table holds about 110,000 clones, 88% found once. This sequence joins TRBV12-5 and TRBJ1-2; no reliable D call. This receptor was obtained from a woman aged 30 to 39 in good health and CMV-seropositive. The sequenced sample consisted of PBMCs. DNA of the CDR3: TGTGCTAGTGGTTTGGTTCTTGGGAGACGGTCCCCTTATGGCTACACCTTC. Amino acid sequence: CASGLVLGRRSPYGYTF.